This TCR beta chain was sequenced during a study of blood T cell repertoires in COVID-19. Study at large: From the United States, Italy and Spain came samples of acute and convalescent COVID-19.

The table came from immunoSEQ multiplex PCR; TCRdb's copy has only in-frame clones and leaves some out. The sample records around 190,000 clones, 80% to 90% being singletons. This clone was counted a single time. Germline V gives CDR1 MNHEY, CDR2 SVGAGI. The CDR3 covers 13 residues. V was cut by 2 bases and J by 3 bases, with 7 bases left in between. This clonotype was sampled from a man aged 18 to 30 who had recovered from COVID-19. The chain is built from TRBV6-5 and TRBJ2-5; TRBD2 might be the D (5 bases). Sequencing was done on a sample of peripheral blood. CDR3 region: CASSYPGKETQYF. CDR3 DNA sequence: TGTGCCAGCAGTTACCCCGGGAAAGAGACCCAGTACTTC.